This record covers a single T cell receptor beta chain. The data were obtained in a study of human thymus T cells. Thymic samples were excised during corrective heart operations. TCRdb's table, derived via immunoSEQ multiplex PCR, lists solely in-frame clones and lacks some. The sample includes approximately 70,000 clones, around 95% seen only once; the top ten take around 0.037%. V was clipped by 1 base and J by 10 bases, with 5 bases between them. CDR1 is LNHDA, CDR2 SQIVND, per germline (reference sequence). CDR3 length: 11 amino acids. The sequence came from a girl under three years old with a congenital heart defect but otherwise immunologically healthy. V usage is TRBV19 and J usage is TRBJ1-5, with a weak D call TRBD1 (5 bases). The sequencing input was thymus tissue. CDR3 sequence: CASSIGGPQHF. CDR3 nucleotides: TGTGCCAGTAGTATAGGGGGCCCCCAGCATTTT.